The 11 T cell receptor beta chains given below trace back to one sample, sequenced in a study of CD4+ T cells in melanoma. Assay used: immunoSEQ multiplex PCR; TCRdb lists only in-frame clones, some missing. The table records 17,000 or so clones, 65% to 85% of them present only once. The sequenced sample was cells from a culture (not recorded whether cultured in vitro). The receptors were gathered from a human donor with melanoma.

The gene calls are TRBV11-3 and TRBJ2-5; TRBD2 matches at 15 bases. Germline lookup yields CDR1 SGHNT and CDR2 YENEEA. The ends lost 5 bases at V and 5 bases at J; junction bases unmatched: 9. CDR3 length: 17 amino acids. CDR3 nucleotide sequence: TGTGCCAGCAGCCCCGGAGGACTAGCGGGGGGGCAGGAGACCCAGTACTTC. It yields the protein CASSPGGLAGGQETQYF.

The V gene is TRBV11-2, the J gene TRBJ1-1; tentative D call: TRBD1 (5 bases). Germline V CDR1 and CDR2: SGHAT, FQNNGV. The V end was cut by 5 bases, the J end by 11 bases, with 18 bases between. This CDR3 contains 13 residues. CDR3 sequence (DNA): TGTGCCAGCAGCCTGGGGACCGGCCTCGTGGCTTTCTTT. This sequence encodes CASSLGTGLVAFF.

There are a few counts of this clone. The rearrangement links TRBV6-5 to TRBJ1-4; tentative D call: TRBD1 (6 bases). In germline, CDR1 is MNHEY, CDR2 SVGAGI. The CDR3 spans 14 residues. The ends were cut back, 6 bases at V and 0 bases at J, with 8 bases in the middle. CDR3 sequence: CASRDSTTNEKLFF. The CDR3 bases are TGTGCCAGCAGGGACAGTACAACTAATGAAAAACTGTTTTTT.

The chain joins TRBV29-1 to TRBJ2-3, with a possible D match to TRBD2 (6 bases). V dropped 4 bases and J dropped 6 bases, with 14 bases sitting between them. The CDR3 runs 13 residues. CDR1 and CDR2 from the germline V gene are SQVTM and ANQGSEA. The CDR3, as DNA: TGCAGCGTTGTGCGGGACTTTCGGGATACGCAGTATTTT. Protein: CSVVRDFRDTQYF.

The genes are TRBV5-6 and TRBJ2-5; a possible D gene is TRBD1 (5 bases). Trimming removed 4 bases at V and 4 bases at J, with 14 bases between. Germline CDR1 SGHDT, CDR2 YYEEEE. The CDR3 is 14 amino acids. The CDR3 DNA reads TGTGCCAGCAGCCCAGCAGGGTTTCGAGAGACCCAGTACTTC. Its translation: CASSPAGFRETQYF. Full variable domain (rest looked up from reference TRBV5-6 and TRBJ2-5): DAGVTQSPTHLIKTRGQQVTLRCSPKSGHDTVSWYQQALGQGPQFIFQYYEEEERQRGNFPDRFSGHQFPNYSSELNVNALLLGDSALYLCASSPAGFRETQYFGPGTRLLVL.

The V and J genes are TRBV30 and TRBJ1-6; D call uncertain. The CDR3 is made up of 15 amino acids. V shed 2 bases and J shed 6 bases, with 14 bases lying between them. Germline CDR1 and CDR2: GTSNPN and SVGIG (reference sequence). The CDR3 here is CAWSSTRAGNSPLHF. As DNA, the CDR3 is TGTGCCTGGAGTTCAACTCGGGCGGGTAATTCACCCCTCCACTTT. Complete variable domain (other parts from reference TRBV30 and TRBJ1-6): SQTIHQWPATLVQPVGSPLSLECTVEGTSNPNLYWYRQAAGRGLQLLFYSVGIGQISSEVPQNLSASRPQDRQFILSSKKLLLSDSGFYLCAWSSTRAGNSPLHFGNGTRLTVT.

The rearrangement links TRBV30 to TRBJ1-1; D is ambiguous. V gave up 0 bases and J gave up 8 bases, with 13 bases separating them. Germline values: CDR1 GTSNPN, CDR2 SVGIG (reference sequence). CDR3 size: 13 residues. CDR3 residues: CAWSVPPYGEAFF. The DNA of the CDR3 is TGTGCCTGGAGTGTCCCACCCTACGGAGAAGCTTTCTTT.

The gene calls are TRBV7-2 and TRBJ1-2; D not resolved. The CDR3 loop spans 11 amino acids. CDR1 and CDR2 from the germline V gene are SGHTA and FQGNSA. Deletions cut 2 bases from V and 6 bases from J, with 4 bases between. The CDR3 DNA is TGTGCCAGCAGCTTATATAATGGCTACACCTTC. It specifies CASSLYNGYTF.

This clone was seen a single time. This sequence joins TRBV9 and TRBJ2-3; perhaps TRBD1 as D (6 bases). V was cut by 3 bases and J by 1 base, with 12 bases left in between. This CDR3 spans 15 amino acids. CDR1 and CDR2 (germline): SGDLS, YYNGEE. In DNA form, the CDR3 reads TGTGCCAGCAGCGCATCAGGGGACCGCACAGATACGCAGTATTTT. This sequence encodes CASSASGDRTDTQYF.

This chain uses TRBV5-1 with TRBJ2-5, with D perhaps TRBD2 (5 bases). Germline CDR1 reads SGHRS; CDR2 reads YFSETQ. Trimming took off 5 bases at V and 2 bases at J, with 10 bases between the two ends. The CDR3 is 13 amino acids. Here the CDR3 reads CASSQEVQETQYF. Written as DNA, the CDR3 is TGCGCCAGCAGTCAGGAGGTGCAAGAGACCCAGTACTTC. Full variable domain (rest looked up from reference TRBV5-1 and TRBJ2-5): KAGVTQTPRYLIKTRGQQVTLSCSPISGHRSVSWYQQTPGQGLQFLFEYFSETQRNKGNFPGRFSGRQFSNSRSEMNVSTLELGDSALYLCASSQEVQETQYFGPGTRLLVL.

The count of this clone is one. The rearrangement joins TRBV5-6 to TRBJ1-1; D perhaps matches TRBD1 (5 bases). Trimming left V 0 bases short and J 3 bases short, with 18 bases between. Germline assignment: CDR1 SGHDT and CDR2 YYEEEE. This CDR3 spans 17 amino acids. CDR3 DNA: TGTGCCAGCAGCTTGGCCTACGGGGGGTGGGGATACACTGAAGCTTTCTTT. This translates into CASSLAYGGWGYTEAFF.